This TCR beta chain comes out of a study of Ad26.COV2.S vaccination and SARS-CoV-2 variants. The CDR3 spans 15 residues. The germline V and J ends were trimmed by 3 bases and 8 bases, with 17 bases remaining between them. The germline CDR1 and CDR2 sequences are SGHAT and FQNNGV. Study-level findings and limits: Substantial post-vaccination breadth of spike-specific CD8+ and CD4+ T cell responses was reported. Vaccine recipients showed a spike-specific TCR breadth that was higher than in placebo recipients.

Clones were sequenced by immunoSEQ multiplex PCR, and TCRdb holds only the in-frame ones, with some missing. The data hold roughly 380,000 clones, with about 90% observed a single time. Comment on this clone: Its antigen is not identified.

The chain is built from TRBV11-2 and TRBJ1-5; D might be TRBD1 (5 bases). This TCR came from a human donor who had recovered from COVID-19. The sequencing here drew on peripheral blood, taken after recovery from COVID-19. This CDR3 is CASSFNQGLGEPQHF. The CDR3 nucleotides are TGTGCCAGCAGCTTCAACCAGGGCCTGGGGGAGCCCCAGCATTTT.